A selection of T cell receptor beta chains follows, all from one sample in a study of CD8 T cells in Susac syndrome. TCRdb fed the immunoSEQ multiplex PCR reads into MiXCR, producing one record per CDR3 protein. This sample has some 96,000 distinct CDR3 sequences; 85% to 95% occur once, and the top ten carry about 0.29%. The source material was CD4+ T cells from PBMCs. The receptors stem from a human donor with Susac syndrome. The CDR3 runs from the conserved cysteine through the conserved F or W. D genes are given only for firm matches. Rows may omit the clone size; those that give it use once, few, many or a size class.

j_call	v_call	d_call	clone_size	cdr3_aa	cdr3_nt
TRBJ2-5	TRBV11-3	TRBD2	.	CASSASGGETQYF	TGTGCCAGCAGCGCTAGCGGGGGGGAGACCCAGTACTTC
TRBJ2-3	TRBV30	TRBD1	.	CAWGTGKKDTQYF	TGTGCCTGGGGGACAGGGAAGAAAGATACGCAGTATTTT
TRBJ2-5	TRBV6-2/TRBV6-3	TRBD2	.	CASALADIKKTQYF	TGTGCCAGCGCGCTAGCGGACATCAAGAAGACCCAGTACTTC
TRBJ1-3	TRBV7-8	.	.	CASSPPLYRFSGNTIYF	TGTGCCAGCAGCCCACCTTTGTACAGATTCTCTGGAAACACCATATATTTT
TRBJ2-7	TRBV5-4	TRBD2	once	CASSRTSSGYEQYF	TGTGCCAGCAGCAGGACTAGTAGTGGCTACGAGCAGTACTTC
TRBJ2-3	TRBV2	TRBD2	.	CASSEVAGGGTDTQYF	TGTGCCAGCAGTGAAGTTGCGGGGGGGGGCACAGATACGCAGTATTTT
TRBJ2-7	TRBV20-1	.	.	CSASRGQTSKQYF	TGCAGTGCTAGCCGCGGACAGACTTCGAAGCAGTACTTC
TRBJ2-5	TRBV6-6	.	.	CASSHRTEETQYF	TGTGCCAGCAGCCACCGGACTGAAGAGACCCAGTACTTC
TRBJ1-2	TRBV9	.	.	CASSVDRGSGYGYTF	TGTGCCAGCAGCGTAGATAGGGGGAGCGGCTATGGCTACACCTTC
TRBJ1-6	TRBV7-2	TRBD1	.	CASSSETGRPLHF	TGTGCCAGCAGCTCCGAGACAGGGAGGCCCCTCCACTTT
TRBJ1-2	TRBV24-1	.	.	CATSDFNGGRTGYTF	TGTGCCACCAGTGATTTTAATGGGGGGCGGACGGGCTACACCTTC
TRBJ2-3	TRBV24-1	.	.	CATSTGWSTDTQYF	TGTGCCACCAGTACCGGTTGGAGCACAGATACGCAGTATTTT
TRBJ2-7	TRBV7-9	TRBD2	.	CASSSSGASYEQYF	TGTGCCAGCAGCTCTAGCGGGGCATCCTACGAGCAGTACTTC
TRBJ1-5	TRBV2	TRBD1	.	CASNRDRGNQPQHF	TGTGCCAGCAATAGGGACAGGGGCAATCAGCCCCAGCATTTT
TRBJ2-7	TRBV4-1	TRBD2	.	CASSRQLAGVYEQYF	TGCGCCAGCAGCCGCCAACTAGCGGGGGTCTACGAGCAGTACTTC
TRBJ2-1	TRBV5-4	TRBD1	once	CASSLRQGVDEQFF	TGTGCCAGCAGCTTAAGACAGGGGGTGGATGAGCAGTTCTTC
TRBJ2-7	TRBV29-1	.	.	CSVDRTDSYEQYF	TGCAGCGTTGATCGGACAGACTCCTACGAGCAGTACTTC
TRBJ1-2	TRBV20-1	.	.	CSARGGGWGYTF	TGCAGTGCTAGAGGGGGAGGGTGGGGCTACACCTTC
TRBJ2-7	TRBV4-2	.	.	CASSLTAGEDEQYF	TGTGCCAGCAGCCTCACAGCAGGGGAAGACGAGCAGTACTTC
TRBJ1-1	TRBV10-2	.	.	CASSDGGGTEAFF	TGCGCCAGCAGTGATGGGGGAGGCACTGAAGCTTTCTTT
TRBJ1-1	TRBV7-9	.	.	CASSLGEGASAFF	TGTGCCAGCAGCTTAGGGGAAGGGGCCTCAGCTTTCTTT
TRBJ2-7	TRBV7-2	TRBD1	few	CASSPAGTGVYEQYF	TGTGCCAGCAGCCCTGCCGGGACAGGGGTTTACGAGCAGTACTTC
TRBJ2-1	TRBV9	.	.	CASSATTYNEQFF	TGTGCCAGCAGCGCGACAACCTACAATGAGCAGTTCTTC
TRBJ2-3	TRBV28	.	.	CASSPPSVDTQYF	TGTGCCAGCAGTCCCCCTAGCGTTGATACGCAGTATTTT
TRBJ1-1	TRBV20-1	.	.	CSARDFREMNTEAFF	TGCAGTGCTAGAGATTTTCGAGAGATGAACACTGAAGCTTTCTTT
TRBJ1-6	TRBV2	.	.	CASYGPPPNSPLHF	TGTGCCAGCTACGGGCCACCGCCGAATTCACCCCTCCACTTT
TRBJ2-7	TRBV7-2	TRBD2	.	CASSLGLAEQYF	TGTGCCAGCAGCTTAGGACTAGCCGAGCAGTACTTC
TRBJ2-2	TRBV2	TRBD2	.	CASTPGPGLAGTGELFF	TGTGCCAGCACTCCAGGCCCAGGACTAGCGGGGACCGGGGAGCTGTTTTTT
TRBJ2-7	TRBV30	.	.	CAWSTEGAEQYF	TGTGCCTGGAGCACAGAAGGGGCCGAGCAGTACTTC
TRBJ2-3	TRBV12-3/TRBV12-4	TRBD2	.	CASSPTSGGHQDTQYF	TGTGCCAGCAGCCCAACTAGCGGGGGGCATCAAGATACGCAGTATTTT
TRBJ2-5	TRBV24-1	TRBD2	.	CATIRPSRGGAETQYF	TGTGCCACCATTAGGCCTTCGCGCGGGGGGGCAGAGACCCAGTACTTC
TRBJ2-4	TRBV2	.	.	CASSEGDTGQYF	TGTGCCAGCAGTGAAGGGGACACGGGGCAGTACTTC
TRBJ2-2	TRBV5-1	.	.	CASSKTDTGELFF	TGCGCCAGCAGCAAGACAGACACCGGGGAGCTGTTTTTT
TRBJ1-2	TRBV6-5	.	.	CASRLRGPNYGYTF	TGTGCCAGCAGGCTCCGGGGGCCCAACTATGGCTACACCTTC
TRBJ2-3	TRBV20-1	.	.	CSALPEDTQYF	TGCAGTGCCCTGCCCGAGGATACGCAGTATTTT
TRBJ2-2	TRBV29-1	.	.	CSVGRGQVGELFF	TGCAGCGTTGGTCGGGGTCAGGTCGGGGAGCTGTTTTTT
TRBJ2-5	TRBV20-1	TRBD2	.	CSAIPTSGQETQYF	TGCAGTGCTATTCCGACTAGCGGCCAAGAGACCCAGTACTTC
TRBJ2-5	TRBV30	TRBD2	.	CAWNGGGLETQYF	TGTGCCTGGAATGGGGGGGGACTAGAGACCCAGTACTTC
TRBJ1-5	TRBV20-1	TRBD1	.	CSARQGESNQPQHF	TGCAGTGCTAGACAGGGGGAGAGCAATCAGCCCCAGCATTTT
TRBJ1-5	TRBV4-1	.	.	CASSQDGGNSNQPQHF	TGCGCCAGCAGCCAAGATGGGGGGAATAGCAATCAGCCCCAGCATTTT
TRBJ2-7	TRBV12-3/TRBV12-4	TRBD1	.	CASSPVTGQGNSYEQYF	TGTGCCAGCAGCCCCGTTACGGGACAGGGAAACTCCTACGAGCAGTACTTC
TRBJ1-5	TRBV15	.	.	CATSDRDAGQPQHF	TGTGCCACCAGCGACCGGGACGCTGGTCAGCCCCAGCATTTT
TRBJ2-7	TRBV15	.	.	CATSRDRGKSYEQYF	TGTGCCACCAGCAGAGATCGAGGCAAATCCTACGAGCAGTACTTC
TRBJ1-2	TRBV27	.	.	CASSLKGSGYTF	TGTGCCAGCAGTTTAAAGGGCTCTGGCTACACCTTC
TRBJ1-3	TRBV28	.	.	CASSLPPGLGSGNTIYF	TGTGCCAGCAGTTTACCCCCGGGACTGGGCTCTGGAAACACCATATATTTT
TRBJ2-3	TRBV2	TRBD1	.	CASSPDRVTDTQYF	TGTGCCAGCAGTCCGGACAGGGTGACAGATACGCAGTATTTT
TRBJ2-7	TRBV30	.	.	CAWKGRSYEQYF	TGTGCCTGGAAGGGGCGCTCCTACGAGCAGTACTTC